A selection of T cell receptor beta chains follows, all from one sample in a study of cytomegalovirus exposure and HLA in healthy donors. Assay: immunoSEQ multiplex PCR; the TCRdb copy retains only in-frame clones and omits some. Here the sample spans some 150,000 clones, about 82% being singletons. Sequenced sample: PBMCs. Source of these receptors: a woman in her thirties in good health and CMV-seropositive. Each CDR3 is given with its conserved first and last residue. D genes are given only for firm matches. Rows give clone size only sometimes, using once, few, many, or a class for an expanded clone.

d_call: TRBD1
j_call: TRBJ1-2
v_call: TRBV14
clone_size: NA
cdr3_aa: CASSRETGHYYGYTF
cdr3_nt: TGTGCCAGCAGCCGAGAGACAGGGCATTACTATGGCTACACCTTC

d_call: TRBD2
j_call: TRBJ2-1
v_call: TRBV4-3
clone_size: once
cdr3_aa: CASSQVGSGGRDEQFF
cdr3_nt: TGCGCCAGCAGCCAAGTAGGGAGCGGGGGAAGGGATGAGCAGTTCTTC

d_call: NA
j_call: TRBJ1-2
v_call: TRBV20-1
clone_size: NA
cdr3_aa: CSARDTYGYTF
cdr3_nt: TGCAGTGCAAGGGACACCTATGGCTACACCTTC

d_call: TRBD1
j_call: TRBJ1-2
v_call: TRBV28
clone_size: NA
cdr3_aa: CASRPSGTGEVGYTF
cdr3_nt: TGTGCCAGCAGGCCCTCCGGGACAGGGGAAGTAGGCTACACCTTC

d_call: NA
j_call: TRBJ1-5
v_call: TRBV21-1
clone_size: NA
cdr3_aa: CASSKSGTGDLNQPQHF
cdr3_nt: TGTGCCAGCAGCAAATCCGGGACAGGGGACCTAAATCAGCCCCAGCATTTT

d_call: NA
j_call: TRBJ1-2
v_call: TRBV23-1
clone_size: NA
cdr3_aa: CASSQYNAGEGGYTF
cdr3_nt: TGCGCCAGCAGTCAATATAATGCAGGGGAGGGTGGCTACACCTTC

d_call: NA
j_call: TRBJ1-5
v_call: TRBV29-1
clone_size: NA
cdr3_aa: CSVGGPSSNQPQHF
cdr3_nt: TGCAGCGTTGGGGGGCCCTCTAGCAATCAGCCCCAGCATTTT

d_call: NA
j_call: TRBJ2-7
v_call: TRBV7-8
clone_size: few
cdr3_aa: CASSQRPAYEQYF
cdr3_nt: TGTGCCAGCAGCCAGAGGCCGGCATACGAGCAGTACTTC

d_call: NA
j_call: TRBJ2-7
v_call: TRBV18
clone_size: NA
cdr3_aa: CASSQQQYEQYF
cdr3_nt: TGTGCCAGCTCTCAACAGCAATACGAGCAGTACTTC

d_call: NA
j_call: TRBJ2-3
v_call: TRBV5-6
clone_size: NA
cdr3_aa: CASRGQFSTDTQYF
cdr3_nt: TGTGCCAGCAGGGGACAATTTAGCACAGATACGCAGTATTTT

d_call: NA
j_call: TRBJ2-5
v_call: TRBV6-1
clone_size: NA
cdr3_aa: CASSSFTGKETQYF
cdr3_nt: TGTGCCAGCAGTAGCTTTACAGGGAAAGAGACCCAGTACTTC

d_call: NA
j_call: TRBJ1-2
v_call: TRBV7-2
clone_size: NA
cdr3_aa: CASSLDRIYGYTF
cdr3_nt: TGTGCCAGCAGCTTAGACAGGATTTATGGCTACACCTTC

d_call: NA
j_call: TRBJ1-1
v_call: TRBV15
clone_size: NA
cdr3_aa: CATSRGAGNTEAFF
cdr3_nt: TGTGCCACCAGCAGAGGTGCGGGGAACACTGAAGCTTTCTTT

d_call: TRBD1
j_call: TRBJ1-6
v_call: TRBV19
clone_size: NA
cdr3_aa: CASSTDRGTFDSPLHF
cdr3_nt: TGTGCCAGTAGTACAGACAGGGGGACGTTTGATTCACCCCTCCACTTT

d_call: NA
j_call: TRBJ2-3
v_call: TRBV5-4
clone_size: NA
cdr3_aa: CASSYSGGQGTDTQYF
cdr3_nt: TGTGCCAGCAGCTACTCCGGGGGGCAGGGCACAGATACGCAGTATTTT

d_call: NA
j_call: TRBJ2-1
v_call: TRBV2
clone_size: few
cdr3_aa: CASSDFVSEQFF
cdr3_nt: TGTGCCAGCAGTGATTTTGTTAGTGAGCAGTTCTTC

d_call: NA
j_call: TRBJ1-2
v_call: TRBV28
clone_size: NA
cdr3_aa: CASSFVPSTIRGYTF
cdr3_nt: TGTGCCAGCAGTTTCGTTCCCTCAACCATTAGAGGCTACACCTTC

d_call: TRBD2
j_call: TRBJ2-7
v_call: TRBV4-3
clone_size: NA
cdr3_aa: CASSQQRGSGEYF
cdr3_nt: TGCGCCAGCAGCCAACAGAGGGGCAGCGGGGAGTACTTC

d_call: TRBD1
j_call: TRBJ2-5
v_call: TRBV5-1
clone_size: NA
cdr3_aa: CASSLAGTVGGGTQYF
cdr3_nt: TGCGCCAGCAGCTTGGCCGGGACAGTTGGTGGTGGGACCCAGTACTTC

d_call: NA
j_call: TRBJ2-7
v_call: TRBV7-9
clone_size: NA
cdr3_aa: CASSFGQNEQYF
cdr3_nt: TGTGCCAGCAGCTTCGGACAGAACGAGCAGTACTTC